These 26 T cell receptor beta chains originate from one sample sequenced in a study of blood T cell repertoires in COVID-19. The data were produced by immunoSEQ multiplex PCR, yet TCRdb's version contains in-frame clones alone and is incomplete. The data show under 200,000 clones, about 91% seen once. Sequences were obtained from PBMCs or T cells enriched from blood (not recorded which). These receptors all stem from a woman younger than 30 who had recovered from COVID-19.

The chain employs TRBV30 and TRBJ2-1; D gene ambiguous. The CDR3 contains 14 residues. V was pared by 1 base and J by 8 bases, with 15 bases between. The germline V gene has CDR1 GTSNPN and CDR2 SVGIG (reference sequence). CDR3 sequence reads: CAWSDINGSDEQFF. The CDR3 region has the DNA TGTGCCTGGAGTGACATAAACGGGTCCGATGAGCAGTTCTTC.

The chain has TRBV20-1 and TRBJ1-2, with a weak D call TRBD1 (5 bases). The ends were cut back, 3 bases at V and 5 bases at J, with 10 bases in the middle. CDR3 length: 12 residues. The germline V gene encodes CDR1 DFQATT and CDR2 SNEGSKA (reference sequence). Here the CDR3 DNA reads TGCAGTGCTAGTTGGGGCTGGTATGGCTACACCTTC. Amino acid sequence: CSASWGWYGYTF.

CDR3 sequence reads: CASSLSLAGVNEQFF. The CDR3 DNA is TGCGCCAGCAGCTTGAGTCTAGCGGGAGTGAATGAGCAGTTCTTC. The chain has TRBV5-1 and TRBJ2-1, with 10 bases lining up with TRBD2. The trim removed 1 base at V and 7 bases at J, leaving 5 bases unmatched. Germline assignment: CDR1 SGHRS and CDR2 YFSETQ. The CDR3 sequence is 15 residues long.

This sequence joins TRBV5-6 and TRBJ2-5; 9 bases line up with TRBD2. After removal of 2 bases from V and 5 bases from J, the junction contained 10 bases not matched to a gene. The CDR3 totals 16 residues. Per germline, CDR1 SGHDT and CDR2 YYEEEE. The CDR3 region has the DNA TGTGCCAGCAGCTTCAGGGGAGCGGGAGGAGTGGAGACCCAGTACTTC. This gives the protein CASSFRGAGGVETQYF.

This clone was observed a few times. V usage is TRBV2 and J usage is TRBJ1-2, with a weak D call TRBD1 (6 bases). Per the germline V gene, CDR1 is SNHLY and CDR2 is FYNNEI. The length of the CDR3 is 10 residues. V dropped 10 bases and J dropped 8 bases, with 11 bases sitting between them. This chain's CDR3 is CATRGEGYTF. The CDR3 DNA reads TGTGCCACCAGGGGAGAAGGCTACACCTTC. The full variable domain, in which reference TRBV2 and TRBJ1-2 provide the parts outside the CDR3, is EPEVTQTPSHQVTQMGQEVILRCVPISNHLYFYWYRQILGQKVEFLVSFYNNEISEKSEIFDDQFSVERPDGSNFTLKIRSTKLEDSAMYFCATRGEGYTFGSGTRLTVV.

The V call is TRBV18, the J call TRBJ1-1, with TRBD1 as a possible D gene (5 bases). Germline CDR1 KGHSH, CDR2 LQKENI. V shed 6 bases and J shed 4 bases, with 15 bases lying between them. This CDR3 is 14 amino acids long. The CDR3 region is CASSPTGGGTEAFF. Written as DNA, the CDR3 is TGTGCCAGCTCGCCCACCGGGGGAGGCACTGAAGCTTTCTTT.

The chain recombines TRBV6-4 with TRBJ1-2, with a possible D match to TRBD1 (6 bases). CDR1 is MRHNA, CDR2 SNTAGT, per germline. This CDR3 comprises 16 residues. V lost 0 bases to trimming and J lost 0 bases, with 11 bases between them. CDR3: CASSDSPDSPNYGYTF. In DNA form, the CDR3 reads TGTGCCAGCAGTGACTCTCCGGACAGTCCTAACTATGGCTACACCTTC.

The CDR3 spells CASSPTGLTSYEQYF. CDR3 nucleotides: TGTGCCAGCAGCCCGACAGGGCTGACTTCCTACGAGCAGTACTTC. The chain carries TRBV6-6 and TRBJ2-7, with TRBD1 matching over 7 bases. This CDR3 is built from 15 residues. The V and J ends lost 6 bases and 1 base, in that order; junction bases with no gene match: 9. Germline V lookup: CDR1 MNHNY, CDR2 SVGAGI (reference sequence).

In its sample, this clone was seen a few times. The chain employs TRBV5-4 and TRBJ2-5; weak D call: TRBD1 (5 bases). With 1 base removed from V and 1 base from J, the gap between germline ends came to 11 bases. This CDR3 comprises 15 residues. In germline, CDR1 is SGHNT, CDR2 YYREEE (reference sequence). CDR3 in amino acids: CASSLPGPGQETQYF. The CDR3 region has the DNA TGTGCCAGCAGCTTGCCAGGGCCCGGCCAAGAGACCCAGTACTTC. The complete variable domain, with remaining parts taken from reference TRBV5-4 and TRBJ2-5, reads ETGVTQSPTHLIKTRGQQVTLRCSSQSGHNTVSWYQQALGQGPQFIFQYYREEENGRGNFPPRFSGLQFPNYSSELNVNALELDDSALYLCASSLPGPGQETQYFGPGTRLLVL.

The sample holds one count of this clone. The chain uses TRBV29-1 and TRBJ1-1; unclear D gene. The CDR3 consists of 13 residues. The germline V gene has CDR1 SQVTM and CDR2 ANQGSEA. Trimming took off 5 bases at V and 7 bases at J, with 17 bases between the two ends. The CDR3 bases are TGCAGCGTTCGTCCCCGACTGAGAGATGAAGCTTTCTTT. Translation: CSVRPRLRDEAFF.

The CDR3 loop reads CASRPDRDRNTIYF. The CDR3 DNA reads as TGTGCCAGCAGACCTGACAGGGATAGAAACACCATATATTTT. This chain joins TRBV7-8 and TRBJ1-3, with 7 bases identical to TRBD1. Trimming removed 6 bases from V and 5 bases from J; junction bases left unmatched: 7. This CDR3 comprises 14 residues. The germline V gene encodes CDR1 SGHVS and CDR2 FQNEAQ.

The chain has TRBV12-5 and TRBJ2-7; the D gene is possibly TRBD2 (6 bases). Germline-derived CDR1 and CDR2 are LGHNT and FRNRAP. This CDR3 comprises 14 residues. Between the trimmed V and J ends, which lost 4 bases and 5 bases, there was a span of 15 bases. CDR3 region: CASGSTRTKDEQYF. Here the CDR3 DNA reads TGTGCTAGTGGTTCCACGAGGACTAAGGACGAGCAGTACTTC. The complete variable domain, with remaining parts taken from reference TRBV12-5 and TRBJ2-7, reads DARVTQTPRHKVTEMGQEVTMRCQPILGHNTVFWYRQTMMQGLELLAYFRNRAPLDDSGMPKDRFSAEMPDATLATLKIQPSEPRDSAVYFCASGSTRTKDEQYFGPGTRLTVT.

The chain joins TRBV9 to TRBJ2-3, with D perhaps TRBD1 (5 bases). Trimming took off 2 bases at V and 6 bases at J, with 13 bases between the two ends. CDR3 length: 14 amino acids. Germline V gene lookup returns CDR1 SGDLS and CDR2 YYNGEE. The CDR3 sequence is CASSVTDTADTQYF. CDR3 coding DNA: TGTGCCAGCAGCGTGACAGACACGGCCGATACGCAGTATTTT.

The gene calls are TRBV6-1 and TRBJ2-1; 7 bases map to TRBD2. The germline V gene has CDR1 MNHNS and CDR2 SASEGT. J was trimmed by 4 bases and V by 1 base; bases with no gene match: 16. This CDR3 spans 19 amino acids. The CDR3 protein is CASSEGEMREPFGYNEQFF. DNA for the CDR3: TGTGCCAGCAGTGAAGGGGAGATGCGGGAGCCCTTCGGGTACAATGAGCAGTTCTTC.

This sequence joins TRBV5-1 and TRBJ1-1, with 7 bases matching TRBD1. The CDR3 spans 13 residues. After removal of 1 base from V and 4 bases from J, the junction contained 1 base not matched to a gene. CDR1 SGHRS and CDR2 YFSETQ come from the germline V gene. CDR3 protein: CASSLRGPTEAFF. CDR3 nucleotides: TGCGCCAGCAGCTTGAGGGGGCCCACTGAAGCTTTCTTT.

The chain uses TRBV27 and TRBJ2-1; 15 nucleotides line up with TRBD2. V shed 2 bases, J shed 10 bases, and the junction held 3 bases outside the gene matches. The CDR3 covers 15 residues. Germline V gene lookup returns CDR1 MNHEY and CDR2 SMNVEV (reference sequence). The CDR3 nucleotides read TGTGCCAGCAGTTTACGGGGACTAGCGGGAGGCGAGCAGTTCTTC. It yields the protein CASSLRGLAGGEQFF.

This sequence joins TRBV5-1 and TRBJ2-2, with a tentative D call TRBD2 (6 bases). Trimming stripped 4 bases from V and 6 bases from J, with 10 bases between. The CDR3 extends over 13 amino acids. The germline CDR1 and CDR2 sequences are SGHRS and YFSETQ. The CDR3 DNA is TGCGCCAGCAGCCTGGAGGGAGCCGGGGAGCTGTTTTTT. Protein product: CASSLEGAGELFF.

This chain connects TRBV19 to TRBJ1-1; D is unresolved. Trimming took 5 bases from V and 3 from J, leaving 10 bases between them. The CDR3 sequence is 13 residues long. Germline CDR1 LNHDA, CDR2 SQIVND (reference sequence). The DNA of the CDR3 is TGTGCCAGTAGTTCCGGGGTTTACACTGAAGCTTTCTTT. It translates to CASSSGVYTEAFF.

V is TRBV2 and J is TRBJ1-2; tentative D call: TRBD1 (5 bases). Germline V gene lookup returns CDR1 SNHLY and CDR2 FYNNEI. The V end was cut by 10 bases, the J end by 7 bases, with 13 bases between. The length of the CDR3 is 11 residues. CDR3 residues: CAIRKGSGYTF. The CDR3 DNA reads as TGTGCCATCCGAAAGGGGTCTGGCTACACCTTC.

V is TRBV24-1 and J is TRBJ2-2, with unresolved D. The germline V gene has CDR1 KGHDR and CDR2 SFDVKD. V was trimmed by 9 bases and J by 4 bases, leaving 8 bases between them. The CDR3 consists of 12 residues. The CDR3 DNA is TGTGCCACCGGCGGCGGCACCGGGGAGCTGTTTTTT. This codes for CATGGGTGELFF.

The chain couples TRBV28 to TRBJ2-7; 11 bases line up with TRBD2. Looked up from germline, CDR1 is MDHEN and CDR2 is SYDVKM. Germline trimming cut 6 bases from V and 1 base from J; bases unmatched to any gene: 14. The length of the CDR3 is 18 residues. The CDR3 DNA follows: TGTGCCAGCAGGGAAGGGCTAGCGGGAGGCCCCTATTCCTACGAGCAGTACTTC. Protein sequence: CASREGLAGGPYSYEQYF.

V gene TRBV5-6 combines with J gene TRBJ2-2; D not resolved. Germline-derived CDR1 and CDR2 are SGHDT and YYEEEE. V lost 3 bases, J lost 5 bases, and 17 bases lay in between. The CDR3 has 16 residues. CDR3 in DNA: TGTGCCAGCAGCTCTCTCTTCCCGTCTCGTACCGGGGAGCTGTTTTTT. Its protein product is CASSSLFPSRTGELFF.

This clone has only one observation. The chain combines TRBV5-1 with TRBJ2-7; no clear D gene. The germline gives CDR1 SGHRS, CDR2 YFSETQ. This CDR3 contains 16 residues. Trimming pared 0 bases from V and 0 bases from J, leaving 13 bases between. The CDR3 is CASSLAGRPSSYEQYF. For the CDR3, the DNA is TGCGCCAGCAGCTTGGCCGGCAGGCCGAGCTCCTACGAGCAGTACTTC.

The chain carries TRBV18 and TRBJ2-7; tentatively, D is TRBD1 (6 bases). The V end was cut by 3 bases, the J end by 0 bases, with 9 bases between. Germline values: CDR1 KGHSH, CDR2 LQKENI. The CDR3 has 14 amino acids. Written as DNA, the CDR3 is TGTGCCAGCTCACCGGGGACAACCTCCTACGAGCAGTACTTC. Translating gives CASSPGTTSYEQYF.

This clone is a singleton in its sample. The V call is TRBV14, the J call TRBJ2-1; D may be TRBD2 (6 bases). The CDR3 runs to 16 residues. V was trimmed by 1 base and J by 4 bases, leaving 14 bases between them. Germline V gene sequence: CDR1 SGHDN, CDR2 FVKESK. CDR3 sequence reads: CASSQVGGVVYNEQFF. The CDR3 DNA reads TGTGCCAGCAGCCAAGTCGGGGGAGTTGTATACAATGAGCAGTTCTTC.

The chain couples TRBV7-9 to TRBJ2-7; possible D gene TRBD1, 5 bases. The ends were cut back, 2 bases at V and 7 bases at J, with 9 bases in the middle. The CDR3 runs 12 residues. Per germline, CDR1 SEHNR and CDR2 FQNEAQ (reference sequence). The CDR3 DNA reads as TGTGCCAGCAGCTTATGGTCAGGGGAGCAGTACTTC. It encodes CASSLWSGEQYF.